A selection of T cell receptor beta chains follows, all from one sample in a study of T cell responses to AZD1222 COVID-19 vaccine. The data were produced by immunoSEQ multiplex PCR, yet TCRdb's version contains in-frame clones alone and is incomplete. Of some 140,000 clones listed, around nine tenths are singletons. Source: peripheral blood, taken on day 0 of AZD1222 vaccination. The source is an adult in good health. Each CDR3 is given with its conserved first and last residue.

CDR3: CASSRSSSSTQYF
V: TRBV13

CDR3: CASSMTGGGNQPQHF
V: TRBV5-6

CDR3: CATSWDRGRPGVHEQFF
V: TRBV24-1

CDR3: CASSGPTVIYGYTF
V: TRBV9

CDR3: CASSLRGGSADTQYF
V: TRBV9

CDR3: CASSLGTAEETQYF
V: TRBV5-1

CDR3: CASSSEVLASTQYF
V: TRBV5-1

CDR3: CASSQDTPGTEAFF
V: TRBV3-1/TRBV3-2

CDR3: CAIRPGTGAKGGEKLFF
V: TRBV10-3

CDR3: CASTSGSIVQFF
V: TRBV12-3/TRBV12-4

CDR3: CASSSTGGGHTEAFF
V: TRBV27

CDR3: CASSLSGDWAKNIQYF
V: TRBV27

CDR3: CASSVDRANQPQHF
V: TRBV9

CDR3: CASSLQGQGDSPLHF
V: TRBV7-9

CDR3: CSVSTGNGVPLHF
V: TRBV29-1

CDR3: CASSPGGLRFAFF
V: TRBV5-4

CDR3: CASNGGATNEKLFF
V: TRBV25-1

CDR3: CAYLRGTEAFF
V: TRBV30

CDR3: CASRKELAKGTDTQYF
V: TRBV2

CDR3: CASSWRDRGSYEQYF
V: TRBV5-6

CDR3: CASSLGVGLGYNEQFF
V: TRBV5-4

CDR3: CASSYGSEANYGYTF
V: TRBV6-2/TRBV6-3

CDR3: CASSKTGGSTGELFF
V: TRBV6-4

CDR3: CSARTGEEKLFF
V: TRBV29-1

CDR3: CASSQDLTAKNIQYF
V: TRBV4-3

CDR3: CASSLLGGAGELFF
V: TRBV5-1

CDR3: CASSNWSSYNEQFF
V: TRBV5-1

CDR3: CASMGEGNSPLHF
V: TRBV5-1

CDR3: CASSSDSPLTEAFF
V: TRBV5-5

CDR3: CASSLDPLETQYF
V: TRBV5-1

CDR3: CASSPPQTGWTEAFF
V: TRBV28

CDR3: CASNLPGQGAMGREKLFF
V: TRBV7-9

CDR3: CASSLEGLNSPLHF
V: TRBV5-1

CDR3: CASGIGAGGVYEQYF
V: TRBV5-1

CDR3: CASSSLRVRLAGLYNEQFF
V: TRBV11-2

CDR3: CASSPIPPALNTEAFF
V: TRBV18

CDR3: CASSTSTREKNIQYF
V: TRBV6-5

CDR3: CASGLTASGGEGKLFF
V: TRBV12-5

CDR3: CASSLAGTGPGNTIYF
V: TRBV3-1/TRBV3-2

CDR3: CASSQEGTSGSTRQTQYF
V: TRBV2

CDR3: CASSDGQGTGNEQFF
V: TRBV6-4

CDR3: CASSYPKPALEQYF
V: TRBV6-7

CDR3: CASSLDTGGDEKLFF
V: TRBV5-4

CDR3: CASSDPGAGGSYEQYF
V: TRBV7-6

CDR3: CASGLVGSYEQYF
V: TRBV12-5

CDR3: CASSYGTGFGSEAFF
V: TRBV6-5

CDR3: CASSQWAANEKLFF
V: TRBV3-1/TRBV3-2

CDR3: CASSLDRDSGLSSYEQYF
V: TRBV11-2

CDR3: CAWSSLAGGNSPLHF
V: TRBV30

CDR3: CASSPPGLARGTDTQYF
V: TRBV11-2

CDR3: CASSYRGTSTDTQYF
V: TRBV6-5

CDR3: CASSLGLQVSTNEKLFF
V: TRBV5-5

CDR3: CASSLEAAQYF
V: TRBV7-9

CDR3: CASILEDSTNQPQHF
V: TRBV2

CDR3: CASRPGTSEKLFF
V: TRBV12-3/TRBV12-4

CDR3: CASSSSHPGLEAFF
V: TRBV28

CDR3: CASSITWDSHNEQFF
V: TRBV19

CDR3: CASSLAGGLKTGELFF
V: TRBV5-8

CDR3: CASSEARTSYGYTF
V: TRBV2